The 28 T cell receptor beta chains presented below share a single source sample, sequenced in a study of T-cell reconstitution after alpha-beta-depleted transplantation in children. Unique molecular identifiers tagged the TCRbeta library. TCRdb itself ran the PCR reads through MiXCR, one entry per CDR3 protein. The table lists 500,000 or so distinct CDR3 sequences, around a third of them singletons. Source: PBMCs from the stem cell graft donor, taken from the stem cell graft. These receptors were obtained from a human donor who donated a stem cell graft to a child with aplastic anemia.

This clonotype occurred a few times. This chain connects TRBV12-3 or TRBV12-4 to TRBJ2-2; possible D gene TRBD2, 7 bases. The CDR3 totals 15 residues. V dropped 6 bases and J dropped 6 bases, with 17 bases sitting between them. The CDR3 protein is CASRQITGRAGELFF. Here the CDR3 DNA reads TGTGCCAGCAGACAAATCACAGGGAGGGCCGGGGAGCTGTTTTTT.

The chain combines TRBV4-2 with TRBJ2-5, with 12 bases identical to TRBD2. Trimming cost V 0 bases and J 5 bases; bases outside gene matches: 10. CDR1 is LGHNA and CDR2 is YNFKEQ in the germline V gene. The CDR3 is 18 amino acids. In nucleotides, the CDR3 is TGTGCCAGCAGCCAAGACGCACGACTAGCGGGAGCAGGGGAGACCCAGTACTTC. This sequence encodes CASSQDARLAGAGETQYF.

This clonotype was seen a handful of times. CDR3 bases: TGCAGCGTTGCTGTGACAGGGCCCAATGAGCAGTTCTTC. This encodes CSVAVTGPNEQFF. V usage is TRBV29-1 and J usage is TRBJ2-1, with 7 bases lining up with TRBD1. CDR3 length equals 13 residues. Trimming removed 4 bases from V and 6 bases from J; junction bases left unmatched: 6. Per the germline V gene, CDR1 is SQVTM and CDR2 is ANQGSEA.

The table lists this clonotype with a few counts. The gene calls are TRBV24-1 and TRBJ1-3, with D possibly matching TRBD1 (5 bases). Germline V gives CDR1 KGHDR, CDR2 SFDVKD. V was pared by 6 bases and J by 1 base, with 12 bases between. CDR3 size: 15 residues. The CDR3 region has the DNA TGTGCCACCAGTACCGGGGGTCTATCTGGAAACACCATATATTTT. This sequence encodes CATSTGGLSGNTIYF.

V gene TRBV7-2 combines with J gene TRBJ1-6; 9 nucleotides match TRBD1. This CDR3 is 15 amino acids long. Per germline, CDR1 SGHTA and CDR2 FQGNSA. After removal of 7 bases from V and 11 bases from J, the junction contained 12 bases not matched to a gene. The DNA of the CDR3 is TGTGCCAGCACCGAGACCGGGACAGGGTGGGCACCCCTCCACTTT. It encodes CASTETGTGWAPLHF.

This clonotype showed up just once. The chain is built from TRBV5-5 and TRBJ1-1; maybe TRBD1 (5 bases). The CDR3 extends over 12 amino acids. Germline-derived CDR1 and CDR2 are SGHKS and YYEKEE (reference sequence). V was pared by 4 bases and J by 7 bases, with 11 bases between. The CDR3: CASSTGPVEAFF. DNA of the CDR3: TGTGCCAGCAGCACGGGACCGGTTGAAGCTTTCTTT.

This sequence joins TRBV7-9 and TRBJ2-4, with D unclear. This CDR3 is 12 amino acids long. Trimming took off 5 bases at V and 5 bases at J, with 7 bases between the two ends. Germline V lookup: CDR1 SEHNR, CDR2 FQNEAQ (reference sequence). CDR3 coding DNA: TGTGCCAGCAGCGTTACAGAAAACATTCAGTACTTC. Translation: CASSVTENIQYF.

The CDR3 nucleotides read TGTGCCAGCAGCTTAGGGCCTACGGGAACGGGAGAGCAGTACTTC. Its protein is CASSLGPTGTGEQYF. V usage is TRBV7-2 and J usage is TRBJ2-7; weak D call: TRBD2 (5 bases). This CDR3 is 15 amino acids long. V was trimmed by 1 base and J by 7 bases, leaving 17 bases between them. Germline V gene sequence: CDR1 SGHTA, CDR2 FQGNSA.

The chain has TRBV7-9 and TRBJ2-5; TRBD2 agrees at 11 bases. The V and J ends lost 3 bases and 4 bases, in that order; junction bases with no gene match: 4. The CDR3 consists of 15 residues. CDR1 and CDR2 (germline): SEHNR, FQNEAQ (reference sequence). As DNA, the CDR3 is TGTGCCAGCAGCTTGAACGGACTAGCGGGAGAGACCCAGTACTTC. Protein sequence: CASSLNGLAGETQYF.

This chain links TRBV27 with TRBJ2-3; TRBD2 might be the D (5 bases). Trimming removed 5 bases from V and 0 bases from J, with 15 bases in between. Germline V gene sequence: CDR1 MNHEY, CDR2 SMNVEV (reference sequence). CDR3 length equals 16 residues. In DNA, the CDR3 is TGTGCCAGCAGTCCCTACCCAAGGGAGAGCACAGATACGCAGTATTTT. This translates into CASSPYPRESTDTQYF.

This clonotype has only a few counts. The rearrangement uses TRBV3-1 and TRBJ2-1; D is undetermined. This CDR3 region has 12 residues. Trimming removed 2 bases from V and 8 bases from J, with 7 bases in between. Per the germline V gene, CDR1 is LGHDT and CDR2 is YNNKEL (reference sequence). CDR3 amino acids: CASSQNRDEQFF. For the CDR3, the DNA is TGTGCCAGCAGCCAAAATCGGGATGAGCAGTTCTTC.

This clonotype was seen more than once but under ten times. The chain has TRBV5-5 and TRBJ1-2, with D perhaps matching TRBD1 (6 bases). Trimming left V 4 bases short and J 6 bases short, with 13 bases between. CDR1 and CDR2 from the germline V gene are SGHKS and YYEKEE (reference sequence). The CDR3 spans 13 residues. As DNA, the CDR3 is TGTGCCAGCAGCCCCCAGGGGTCGAATGGCTACACCTTC. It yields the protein CASSPQGSNGYTF.

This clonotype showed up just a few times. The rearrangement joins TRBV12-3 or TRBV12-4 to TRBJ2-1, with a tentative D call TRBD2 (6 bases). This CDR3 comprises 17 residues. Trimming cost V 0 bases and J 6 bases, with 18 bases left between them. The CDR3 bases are TGTGCCAGCAGTTTAGCAGGGGCCCGGAGGGTAGGCAATGAGCAGTTCTTC. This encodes CASSLAGARRVGNEQFF.

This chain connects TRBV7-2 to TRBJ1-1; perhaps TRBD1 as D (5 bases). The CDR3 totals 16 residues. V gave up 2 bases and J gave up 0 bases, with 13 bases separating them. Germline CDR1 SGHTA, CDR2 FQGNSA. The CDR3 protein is CASSLHGAGLNTEAFF. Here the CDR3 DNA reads TGTGCCAGCAGCTTACACGGGGCAGGTTTGAACACTGAAGCTTTCTTT. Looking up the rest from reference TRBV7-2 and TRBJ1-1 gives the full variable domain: GAGVSQSPSNKVTEKGKDVELRCDPISGHTALYWYRQSLGQGLEFLIYFQGNSAPDKSGLPSDRFSAERTGGSVSTLTIQRTQQEDSAVYLCASSLHGAGLNTEAFFGQGTRLTVV.

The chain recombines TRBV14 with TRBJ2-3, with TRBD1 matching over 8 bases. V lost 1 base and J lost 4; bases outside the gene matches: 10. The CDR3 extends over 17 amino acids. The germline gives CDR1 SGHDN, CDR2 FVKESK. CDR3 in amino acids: CASSQGFGRGQADTQYF. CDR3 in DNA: TGTGCCAGCAGCCAAGGGTTCGGCAGGGGGCAAGCAGATACGCAGTATTTT.

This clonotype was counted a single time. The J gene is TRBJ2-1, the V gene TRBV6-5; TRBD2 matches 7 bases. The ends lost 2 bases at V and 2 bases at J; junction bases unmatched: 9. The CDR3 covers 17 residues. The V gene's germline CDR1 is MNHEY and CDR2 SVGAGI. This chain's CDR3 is CASSYGLAARAYNEQFF. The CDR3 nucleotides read TGTGCCAGCAGTTACGGGCTAGCGGCGCGGGCCTACAATGAGCAGTTCTTC.

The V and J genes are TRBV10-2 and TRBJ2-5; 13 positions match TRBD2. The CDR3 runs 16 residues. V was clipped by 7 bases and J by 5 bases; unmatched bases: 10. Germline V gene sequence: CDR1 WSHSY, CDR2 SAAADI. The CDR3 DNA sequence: TGCGCCAGCAAAAGGCTAGGACTAGCGGGAGTTGAGACCCAGTACTTC. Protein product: CASKRLGLAGVETQYF.

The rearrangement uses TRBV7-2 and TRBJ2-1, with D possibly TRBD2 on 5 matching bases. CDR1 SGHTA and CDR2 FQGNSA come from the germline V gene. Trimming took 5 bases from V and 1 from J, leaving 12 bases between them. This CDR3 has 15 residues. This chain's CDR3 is CASSRGPGSYNEQFF. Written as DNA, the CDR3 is TGTGCCAGCAGCCGAGGTCCGGGGTCCTACAATGAGCAGTTCTTC. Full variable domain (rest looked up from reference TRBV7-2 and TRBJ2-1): GAGVSQSPSNKVTEKGKDVELRCDPISGHTALYWYRQSLGQGLEFLIYFQGNSAPDKSGLPSDRFSAERTGGSVSTLTIQRTQQEDSAVYLCASSRGPGSYNEQFFGPGTRLTVL.

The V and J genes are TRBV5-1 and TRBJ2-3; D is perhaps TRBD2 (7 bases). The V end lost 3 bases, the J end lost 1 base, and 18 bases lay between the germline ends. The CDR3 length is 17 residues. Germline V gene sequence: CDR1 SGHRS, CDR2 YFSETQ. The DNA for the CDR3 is TGCGCCAGCAGCTGGGGGCAAGCGGGATTACGCACAGATACGCAGTATTTT. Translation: CASSWGQAGLRTDTQYF.

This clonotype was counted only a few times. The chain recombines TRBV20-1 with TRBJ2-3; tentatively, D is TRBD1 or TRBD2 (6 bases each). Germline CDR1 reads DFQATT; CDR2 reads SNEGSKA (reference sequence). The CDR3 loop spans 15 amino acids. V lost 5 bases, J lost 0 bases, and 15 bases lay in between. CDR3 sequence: CSAPPGGSSTDTQYF. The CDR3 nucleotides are TGCAGTGCTCCCCCCGGGGGCAGCAGCACAGATACGCAGTATTTT.

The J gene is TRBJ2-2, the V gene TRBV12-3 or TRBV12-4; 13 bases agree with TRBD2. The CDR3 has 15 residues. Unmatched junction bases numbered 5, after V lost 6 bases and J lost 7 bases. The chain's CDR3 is CASRGLAGAGGELFF. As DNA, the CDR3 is TGTGCCAGCAGAGGACTAGCGGGAGCGGGCGGGGAGCTGTTTTTT.

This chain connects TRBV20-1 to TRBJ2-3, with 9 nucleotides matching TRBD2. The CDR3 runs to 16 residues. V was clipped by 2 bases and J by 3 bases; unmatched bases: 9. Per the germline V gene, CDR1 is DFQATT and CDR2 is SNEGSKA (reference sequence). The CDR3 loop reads CSARRQEREVTDTQYF. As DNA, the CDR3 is TGCAGTGCTAGAAGGCAGGAGCGGGAGGTTACAGATACGCAGTATTTT.

The DNA for the CDR3 is TGCGCCAGCAGAGGACATAACACCGGGGAGCTGTTTTTT. Translation gives CASRGHNTGELFF. V usage is TRBV10-1 and J usage is TRBJ2-2; tentative D call: TRBD1 (5 bases). Trimming shortened V by 6 bases and J by 2 bases, and 7 bases separated the two germline ends. The CDR3 has 13 residues. The V gene's germline CDR1 is WNHNN and CDR2 SYGVQD (reference sequence).

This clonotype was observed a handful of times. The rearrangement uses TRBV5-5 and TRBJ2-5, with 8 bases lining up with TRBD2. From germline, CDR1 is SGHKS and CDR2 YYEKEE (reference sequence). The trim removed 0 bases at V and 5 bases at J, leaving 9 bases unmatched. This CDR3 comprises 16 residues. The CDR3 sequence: CASSLAVGRESETQYF. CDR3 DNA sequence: TGTGCCAGCAGCTTGGCCGTCGGGAGGGAGAGCGAGACCCAGTACTTC.

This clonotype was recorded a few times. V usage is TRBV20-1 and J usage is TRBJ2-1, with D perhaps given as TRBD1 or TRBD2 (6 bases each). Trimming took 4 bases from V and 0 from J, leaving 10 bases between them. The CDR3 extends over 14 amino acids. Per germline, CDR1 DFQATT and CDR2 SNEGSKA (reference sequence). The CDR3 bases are TGCAGTGCTATTTCGGGGGCCTCCTACAATGAGCAGTTCTTC. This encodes CSAISGASYNEQFF.

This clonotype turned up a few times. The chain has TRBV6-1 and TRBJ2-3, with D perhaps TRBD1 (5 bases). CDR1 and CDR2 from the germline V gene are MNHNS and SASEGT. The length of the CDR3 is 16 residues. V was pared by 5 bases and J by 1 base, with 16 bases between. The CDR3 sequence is CASSRGPGVGTDTQYF. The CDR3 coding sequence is TGTGCCAGCAGTAGGGGTCCGGGCGTGGGCACAGATACGCAGTATTTT.

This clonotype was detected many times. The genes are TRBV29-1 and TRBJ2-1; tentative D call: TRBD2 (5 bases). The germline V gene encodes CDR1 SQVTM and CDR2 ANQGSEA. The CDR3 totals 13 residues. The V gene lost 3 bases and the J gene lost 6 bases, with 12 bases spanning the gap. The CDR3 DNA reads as TGCAGCGTTGATAAGTGGGAGTTCAATGAGCAGTTCTTC. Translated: CSVDKWEFNEQFF.

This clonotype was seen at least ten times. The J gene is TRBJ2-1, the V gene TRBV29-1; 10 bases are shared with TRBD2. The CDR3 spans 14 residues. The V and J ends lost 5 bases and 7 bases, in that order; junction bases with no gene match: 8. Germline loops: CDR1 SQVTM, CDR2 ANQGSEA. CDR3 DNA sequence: TGCAGCGTTCCGTCTAGCGGGAGTAGAAATGAGCAGTTCTTC. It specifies CSVPSSGSRNEQFF.